Included here is one TCR beta chain sequence, with context. These data originate in a study of blood T cell repertoires in COVID-19. About the research overall: PBMCs, B-cell-depleted T cells, or T cells were the source of the cDNA or gDNA that made up the material.

The assay was immunoSEQ multiplex PCR, and TCRdb's table has in-frame clones only and misses some. The sample has 350,000 to 450,000 clones, around nine tenths seen once; the top ten hold approximately 1.5%. Donors were grouped by their self-reported clinical history. The germline CDR1 and CDR2 sequences are SEHNR and FQNEAQ (reference sequence). The ends lost 5 bases at V and 4 bases at J; junction bases unmatched: 5. The CDR3 spans 15 residues. The clonotype comes from a woman between 18 and 29 years old who had been exposed to COVID-19. This chain connects TRBV7-9 to TRBJ2-1; 10 nucleotides match TRBD1. The sequencing sample was made of PBMCs or T cells enriched from blood (not recorded which). As DNA, the CDR3 is TGTGCCAGCAGCCCCGGGACAGGGGAATACAATGAGCAGTTCTTC. Its translation: CASSPGTGEYNEQFF.